This T cell receptor beta chain was sequenced for a study of blood T cells in healthy people across ages. For the second PCR, which ran for about 6 to 11 cycles, a sample-barcoded 5' primer and a J-beta primer mix were used. MiXCR was run by TCRdb on the 5' RACE reads, yielding one entry per CDR3 protein. The profile shows 700,000 to 1,000,000 distinct CDR3 sequences, 44% of them singletons. Trimming cost V 6 bases and J 1 base, with 13 bases left between them. The CDR3 contains 14 residues. The clonotype was recovered from a man aged 60 to 75 in good health. The V call is TRBV12-3 or TRBV12-4, the J call TRBJ2-7; the D is unclear. Sample: blood. CDR3 coding DNA: TGTGCCAGCAGCGAAAACGGCCCATCCTACGAGCAGTACTTC. This codes for CASSENGPSYEQYF.